These T cell receptor beta chains were read from a single sample in a study of blood T cell repertoires in COVID-19. Libraries were prepared by immunoSEQ multiplex PCR; TCRdb keeps only in-frame clonotypes and omits some of them. The sample comprises some 120,000 clones, over 75% of which are singletons, and less than 8% rests with the top ten. Sequenced sample: peripheral blood. The receptors here all came from a man aged 50-59 years with acute or convalescent COVID-19. Both conserved end residues are part of each CDR3. D genes are given only for firm matches. Not all rows give a size; the values are once, few, many and, for expanded clones, a class.

j_call cdr3_length clone_size v_call d_call cdr3_nt cdr3_aa
TRBJ2-7 14 . TRBV6-5 TRBD1 TGTGCCAGCAGTTCGTGGGACAGGGGCTACGAGCAGTACTTC CASSSWDRGYEQYF
TRBJ2-1 16 . TRBV6-4 TRBD2 TGTGCCAGCAGTGTACTAGCGCCCAGCTCCTACAATGAGCAGTTCTTC CASSVLAPSSYNEQFF
TRBJ2-7 15 many TRBV14 . TGTGCCAGCAGCCAAGGGTATGGCGGTGCCTACGAGCAGTACTTC CASSQGYGGAYEQYF
TRBJ1-5 15 . TRBV7-9 TRBD1 TGTGCCAGCAGCTTATTTGGGACAGACAATCAGCCCCAGCATTTT CASSLFGTDNQPQHF
TRBJ2-2 16 . TRBV6-2/TRBV6-3 . TGTGCCAGCAGCCCGTGGGGGCGGCCCAACACCGGGGAGCTGTTTTTT CASSPWGRPNTGELFF
TRBJ1-1 15 . TRBV29-1 . TGCAGCGGCCGCCCTACGGGGGGGCGCGGCACTGAAGCTTTCTTT CSGRPTGGRGTEAFF
TRBJ2-2 14 . TRBV24-1 . TGTGCCACCAGTTACTCTAGATACACCGGGGAGCTGTTTTTT CATSYSRYTGELFF
TRBJ1-1 15 . TRBV19 . TGTGCCAGTATAGGCGGGAGATTTATGAACACTGAAGCTTTCTTT CASIGGRFMNTEAFF
TRBJ1-1 13 . TRBV12-3/TRBV12-4 . TGTGCCAGCAGGAGTGTCGGGAGTCAAGAAGCTTTCTTT CASRSVGSQEAFF
TRBJ2-4 15 . TRBV7-2 . TGTGCCAGCAGCTTGCGCCTGGAGAATCAAAACATTCAGTACTTC CASSLRLENQNIQYF
TRBJ2-2 15 . TRBV27 TRBD2 TGTGCCAGCAGTTTCGGGGGGGCGAACACCGGGGAGCTGTTTTTT CASSFGGANTGELFF
TRBJ2-7 18 few TRBV5-7 TRBD2 TGTGCCAGCAGCCCCGGTGAGCGGGAGGGCCCGGGTTACTCCGAGCAGTACTTC CASSPGEREGPGYSEQYF
TRBJ2-7 17 . TRBV27 . TGTGCCAGCAGTCCCTTAGCCGGCCGGGACTTTCCCTACGAGCAGTACTTC CASSPLAGRDFPYEQYF
TRBJ2-3 14 . TRBV19 TRBD1 TGTGCCAGCCGAGACAGGGACACGACAGATACGCAGTATTTT CASRDRDTTDTQYF
TRBJ2-2 15 . TRBV7-8 . TGTGCCAGCAGCCCTAGGGGGTCTAACACCGGGGAGCTGTTTTTT CASSPRGSNTGELFF
TRBJ2-7 13 . TRBV5-1 TRBD1 TGCGCCAGCAGCCGTACCACAGGGGCCGAGCAGTACTTC CASSRTTGAEQYF
TRBJ1-2 16 . TRBV9 . TGTGCCAGCAGCCGCGACAGGCCGGCGGGGGATGGGGGCTACACCTTC CASSRDRPAGDGGYTF
TRBJ1-6 15 once TRBV19 TRBD1 TGTGCCAGCAGCAAAATTAGGGACAGGGGATCACCCCTCCACTTT CASSKIRDRGSPLHF
TRBJ1-3 14 . TRBV7-2 . TGTGCCAGCAGCTTAGGGGTGACAGGAAACACCATATATTTT CASSLGVTGNTIYF
TRBJ2-7 14 once TRBV6-5 TRBD1 TGTGCCAGCACCCAGGACAGGGCCGCGTACGAGCAGTACTTC CASTQDRAAYEQYF
TRBJ2-3 15 . TRBV30 TRBD2 TGTGCCTGGAGTGTACTAGCGGGAGCCCCAGATACGCAGTATTTT CAWSVLAGAPDTQYF
TRBJ2-3 16 . TRBV14 . TGTGCCAGCAGCCTCGGGACACCAAGGGGCCATGGAACGCAGTATTTT CASSLGTPRGHGTQYF
TRBJ2-5 15 few TRBV5-1 . TGCGCCAGCAGCGAAGACAGCACGCTACAAGAGACCCAGTACTTC CASSEDSTLQETQYF
TRBJ2-2 15 . TRBV6-5 TRBD1 TGTGCCAGCGGGGACAGGGTCGACGACACCGGGGAGCTGTTTTTT CASGDRVDDTGELFF